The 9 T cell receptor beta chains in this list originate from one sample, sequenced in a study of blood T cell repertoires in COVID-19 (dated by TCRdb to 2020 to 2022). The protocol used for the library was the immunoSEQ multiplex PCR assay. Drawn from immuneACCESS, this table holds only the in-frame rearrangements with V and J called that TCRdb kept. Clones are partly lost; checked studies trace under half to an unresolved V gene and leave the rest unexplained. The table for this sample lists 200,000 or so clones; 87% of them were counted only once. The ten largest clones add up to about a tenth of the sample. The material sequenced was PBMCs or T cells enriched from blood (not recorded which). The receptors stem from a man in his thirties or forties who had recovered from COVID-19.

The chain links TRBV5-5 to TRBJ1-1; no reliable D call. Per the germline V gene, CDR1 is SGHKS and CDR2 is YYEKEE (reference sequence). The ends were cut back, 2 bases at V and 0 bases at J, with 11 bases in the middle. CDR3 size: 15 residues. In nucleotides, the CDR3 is TGTGCCAGCAGCTTCTTGGGCAATGTGAACACTGAAGCTTTCTTT. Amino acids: CASSFLGNVNTEAFF.

CDR3 DNA: TGTGCCTGTGGACCCAGAAACACCATATATTTT. Translating it yields CACGPRNTIYF. The chain carries TRBV30 and TRBJ1-3; no definite D call. V lost 6 bases to trimming and J lost 5 bases, with 8 bases between them. CDR3 length: 11 residues. Germline assignment: CDR1 GTSNPN and CDR2 SVGIG (reference sequence).

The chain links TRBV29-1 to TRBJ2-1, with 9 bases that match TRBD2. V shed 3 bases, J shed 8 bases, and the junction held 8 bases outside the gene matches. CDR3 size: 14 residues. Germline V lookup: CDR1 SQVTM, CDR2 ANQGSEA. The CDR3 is CSVEREGRQYEQFF. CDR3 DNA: TGCAGCGTTGAGCGGGAGGGCCGCCAGTATGAGCAGTTCTTC.

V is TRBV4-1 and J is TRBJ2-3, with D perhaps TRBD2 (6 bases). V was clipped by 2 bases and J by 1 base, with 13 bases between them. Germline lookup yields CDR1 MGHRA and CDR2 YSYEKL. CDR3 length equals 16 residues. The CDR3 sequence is CASSQRTPSGTDTQYF. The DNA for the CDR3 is TGCGCCAGCAGCCAACGGACCCCTAGCGGCACAGATACGCAGTATTTT.

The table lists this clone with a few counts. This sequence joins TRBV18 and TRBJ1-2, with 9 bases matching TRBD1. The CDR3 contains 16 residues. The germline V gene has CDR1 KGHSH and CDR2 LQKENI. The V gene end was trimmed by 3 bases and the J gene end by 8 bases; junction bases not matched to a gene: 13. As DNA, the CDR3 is TGTGCCAGCTCACCGCCCCCCGGGACAGGGAAGAAGGGCTACACCTTC. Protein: CASSPPPGTGKKGYTF.

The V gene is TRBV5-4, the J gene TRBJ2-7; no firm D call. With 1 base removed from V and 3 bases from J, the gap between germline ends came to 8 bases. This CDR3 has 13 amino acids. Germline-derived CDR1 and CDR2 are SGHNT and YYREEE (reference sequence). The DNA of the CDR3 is TGTGCCAGCAGCTTGACTCTAAACTACGAGCAGTACTTC. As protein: CASSLTLNYEQYF.

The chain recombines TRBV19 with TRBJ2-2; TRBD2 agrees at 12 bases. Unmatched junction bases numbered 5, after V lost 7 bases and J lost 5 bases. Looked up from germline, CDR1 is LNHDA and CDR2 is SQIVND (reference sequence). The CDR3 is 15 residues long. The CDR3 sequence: CASMGTSGLTGELFF. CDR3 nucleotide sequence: TGTGCCAGTATGGGGACTAGCGGGTTAACCGGGGAGCTGTTTTTT.

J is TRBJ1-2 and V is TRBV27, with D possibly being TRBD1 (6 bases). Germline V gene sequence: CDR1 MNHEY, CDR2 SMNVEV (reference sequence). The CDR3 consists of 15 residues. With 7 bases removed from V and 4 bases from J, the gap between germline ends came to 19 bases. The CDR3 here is CASKPGHSSFYGYTF. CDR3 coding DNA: TGTGCCAGCAAACCGGGACACTCATCGTTCTATGGCTACACCTTC.

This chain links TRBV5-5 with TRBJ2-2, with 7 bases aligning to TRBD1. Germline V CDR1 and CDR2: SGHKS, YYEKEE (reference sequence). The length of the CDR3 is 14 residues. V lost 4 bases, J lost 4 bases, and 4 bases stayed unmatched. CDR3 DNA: TGTGCCAGCAGCCGGGGACAGTCCACCGGGGAGCTGTTTTTT. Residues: CASSRGQSTGELFF.